This record looks at one T cell receptor (beta chain) sequence and its context. Its antigen is still unknown. The data belong to a study of radiotherapy plus CTLA-4 blockade in lung cancer. On the study more broadly: Objective responses were recorded in about 18% of patients, with disease control recorded in about 29%. General observations from the study: The best prediction of response reportedly came from early blood T cell clone dynamics, with interferon-beta. Expansion of tumor-derived TCR clones was observed in blood after radiotherapy plus ipilimumab.

Some clones are missing from TCRdb's copy, which holds only in-frame ones; the method was immunoSEQ multiplex PCR. The repertoire includes 50,000 to 70,000 clones, 77% of them detected once, and 3.5% to 4.5% sits in the top ten. CDR1 SGHRS and CDR2 YFSETQ come from the germline V gene. Between the trimmed V and J ends, which lost 4 bases and 5 bases, there was a span of 19 bases. The CDR3 is made up of 16 amino acids. This material consisted of peripheral blood, taken from a patient treated with radiotherapy plus ipilimumab. The chain combines TRBV5-1 with TRBJ2-1; D is perhaps TRBD1 (7 bases). This TCR came from a human donor with non-small cell lung cancer who had a partial response to radiotherapy plus ipilimumab. The CDR3 protein is CASSPRAAGGNNEQFF. CDR3 nucleotides: TGCGCCAGCAGCCCGAGGGCGGCAGGGGGGAACAATGAGCAGTTCTTC.